This TCR beta chain is from a study of control samples from healthy donors and cancer patients. The repertoire was sequenced with immunoSEQ multiplex PCR; TCRdb's copy has only in-frame clones and lacks some. The table has about 130,000 clones, roughly 86% seen once. This CDR3 is 14 amino acids long. V lost 0 bases, J lost 1 base, and 8 bases lay in between. Germline CDR1 and CDR2: GTSNPN and SVGIG (reference sequence). This clone has a single count. The clonotype was recovered from a man aged 45-65 years with head and neck cancer. Sequenced: PBMCs. This rearrangement joins TRBV30 to TRBJ2-3; D remains unclear. CDR3 sequence: CAWSVGVGTDTQYF. The CDR3 DNA is TGTGCCTGGAGTGTAGGAGTTGGCACAGATACGCAGTATTTT.